Following are 5 T cell receptor beta chains from one sample sequenced in a study of control samples from healthy donors and cancer patients. Assay used: immunoSEQ multiplex PCR; TCRdb lists only in-frame clones, some missing. The sample comprises more than 70,000 clones, roughly nine tenths of which are singletons, and around 1% rests with the top ten. The sample comprised blood. The receptors here all came from a woman aged 25-40 years in good health.

This clone showed up just once. The rearrangement links TRBV5-1 to TRBJ2-7; tentatively, D is TRBD1 (5 bases). The length of the CDR3 is 14 residues. Trimming stripped 0 bases from V and 3 bases from J, with 10 bases between. Germline V gene lookup returns CDR1 SGHRS and CDR2 YFSETQ. The CDR3 here is CASSLAGNYYEQYF. The CDR3, as DNA: TGCGCCAGCAGCTTGGCAGGGAACTACTACGAGCAGTACTTC. The variable domain in full, completed from reference TRBV5-1 and TRBJ2-7, reads KAGVTQTPRYLIKTRGQQVTLSCSPISGHRSVSWYQQTPGQGLQFLFEYFSETQRNKGNFPGRFSGRQFSNSRSEMNVSTLELGDSALYLCASSLAGNYYEQYFGPGTRLTVT.

This chain links TRBV14 with TRBJ1-1; unclear D gene. The CDR3 contains 14 residues. V was shortened by 1 base and J by 3 bases, with 9 bases between the two germline ends. Per germline, CDR1 SGHDN and CDR2 FVKESK. CDR3 loop: CASSQGSGHTEAFF. The CDR3 DNA reads as TGTGCCAGCAGCCAAGGGTCAGGACACACTGAAGCTTTCTTT.

CDR3 residues: CASSHGNYEQYF. The CDR3 DNA follows: TGTGCCAGCAGCCACGGGAACTACGAGCAGTACTTC. This rearrangement joins TRBV4-2 to TRBJ2-7; the D gene is possibly TRBD2 (5 bases). From germline, CDR1 is LGHNA and CDR2 YNFKEQ. V gave up 3 bases and J gave up 3 bases, with 6 bases separating them. The CDR3 has 12 residues.

The chain carries TRBV10-3 and TRBJ1-1; D not resolved. The length of the CDR3 is 12 residues. CDR1 is ENHRY, CDR2 SYGVKD, per germline. Deletions cut 3 bases from V and 2 bases from J, with 4 bases between. CDR3 nucleotides: TGTGCCATCAGTGAACTAAACACTGAAGCTTTCTTT. Translation gives CAISELNTEAFF.

The chain's CDR3 is CASSGLSGNTIYF. The CDR3 coding sequence is TGTGCCAGCAGCGGGCTCTCTGGAAACACCATATATTTT. The chain uses TRBV9 and TRBJ1-3; D is uncertain. Looked up from germline, CDR1 is SGDLS and CDR2 is YYNGEE. Trimming shortened V by 3 bases and J by 0 bases, and 4 bases separated the two germline ends. The CDR3 sequence is 13 residues long.